What follows are 7 T cell receptor beta chains derived from one specimen sequenced in a study of lymphopenia after photon versus proton radiotherapy. TCRdb keeps only in-frame clones here, not all; method: immunoSEQ multiplex PCR. The sample lists roughly 65,000 clones; roughly 90% were seen once. Specimen: peripheral blood, collected from a patient treated with photon-based radiotherapy. The receptor source for this set is a woman in her sixties or seventies with pancreatic cancer.

As for this clone: The junction differs from germline at one of its ends, possibly a read error. The same CDR3 arises from other DNA sequences in this sample as well. This chain links TRBV29-1 with TRBJ2-3; D is perhaps TRBD2 (6 bases). CDR1 SQVTM and CDR2 ANQGSEA come from the germline V gene. This CDR3 region has 13 residues. In DNA form, the CDR3 reads TGCAGCGTTGAGGGGACTGAACGAGATACACAGTATTTT. Encoded protein: CSVEGTERDTQYF.

The J gene is TRBJ2-1, the V gene TRBV29-1; 8 bases match TRBD2. V shed 5 bases, J shed 0 bases, and the junction held 12 bases outside the gene matches. CDR1 and CDR2 (germline): SQVTM, ANQGSEA. The CDR3 runs 17 residues. The CDR3 nucleotides read TGCAGCGTTCTCGGGAGGGCCCTCCCGAGCTCCTACAATGAGCAGTTCTTC. Its protein product is CSVLGRALPSSYNEQFF.

In this sample, this clone turned up once. The rearrangement links TRBV6-5 to TRBJ2-7, with TRBD2 matching over 7 bases. The V gene end was trimmed by 4 bases and the J gene end by 2 bases; junction bases not matched to a gene: 11. Germline V gene lookup returns CDR1 MNHEY and CDR2 SVGAGI. This CDR3 contains 16 residues. For the CDR3, the DNA is TGTGCCAGCAGTTCCTCGCCGGGACTACACGCCTACGAGCAGTACTTC. It encodes CASSSSPGLHAYEQYF.

The CDR3 nucleotides read TGTGCCAGTAGTATTGGGCCGGGAGGTAATGAAAAACTGTTTTTT. Protein: CASSIGPGGNEKLFF. This chain uses TRBV19 with TRBJ1-4; D ambiguous. This CDR3 contains 15 residues. CDR1 LNHDA and CDR2 SQIVND come from the germline V gene (reference sequence). V lost 3 bases to trimming and J lost 4 bases, with 12 bases between them.

V gene TRBV6-5 combines with J gene TRBJ2-5, with D tentatively TRBD1 or TRBD2 (5 bases each). In germline, CDR1 is MNHEY, CDR2 SVGAGI. The length of the CDR3 is 13 residues. V lost 9 bases to trimming and J lost 0 bases, with 11 bases between them. The CDR3 coding sequence is TGTGCCAGTCGCCCGGGACACCAAGAGACCCAGTACTTC. Translated: CASRPGHQETQYF.

The V gene is TRBV14, the J gene TRBJ1-2, with a weak D call TRBD1 (5 bases). V lost 3 bases and J lost 4, with 12 bases in between. This CDR3 is 14 amino acids long. Germline CDR1 and CDR2: SGHDN and FVKESK. The CDR3 DNA follows: TGTGCCAGCAGCCATCGGGACGGTCCCTATGGCTACACCTTC. Its protein is CASSHRDGPYGYTF.

The chain is built from TRBV4-2 and TRBJ2-1, with a weak D call TRBD2 (6 bases). Germline V gene data show CDR1 as LGHNA and CDR2 as YNFKEQ. Trimming took 2 bases from V and 7 from J, leaving 18 bases between them. The CDR3 sequence is 16 residues long. The DNA for the CDR3 is TGTGCCAGCAGCCAACTCCTACCGGGGACTGCAAATGAGCAGTTCTTC. Translating gives CASSQLLPGTANEQFF.